Presented here are 19 T cell receptor beta chains from one specimen sequenced in a study of T cells in localized non-small cell lung cancer. Sequencing used immunoSEQ multiplex PCR; TCRdb keeps in-frame clones, though not all of them. In the table there are over 1,500 clones, about 32% of which are singletons. Material: normal lung tissue next to the tumor, obtained before any cancer treatment. The source is a male donor aged 60 or older with stage III squamous cell lung carcinoma.

This clone was seen only a few times. The gene calls are TRBV9 and TRBJ1-6; TRBD1 matches 7 bases. The CDR3 contains 14 residues. Germline V lookup: CDR1 SGDLS, CDR2 YYNGEE. The ends lost 1 base at V and 8 bases at J; junction bases unmatched: 3. CDR3 in amino acids: CASSVTGADSPLHF. The CDR3 coding sequence is TGTGCCAGCAGCGTAACAGGGGCCGATTCACCCCTCCACTTT.

The gene calls are TRBV6-8 and TRBJ2-3, with 16 bases matching TRBD2. CDR1 and CDR2 from the germline V gene are MNHGY and SAAAGT. Germline trimming cut 7 bases from V and 9 bases from J; bases unmatched to any gene: 10. The CDR3 sequence is 16 residues long. Here the CDR3 reads CASTSPGTSGGGTQYF. The CDR3 DNA sequence: TGTGCCAGCACCTCACCCGGGACTAGCGGGGGGGGGACGCAGTATTTT.

This clone showed up just once. Its ends do not fully match the called genes, so a read error is possible. The chain has TRBV10-2 and TRBJ1-6, with D possibly being TRBD1 (6 bases). Per the germline V gene, CDR1 is WSHSY and CDR2 is SAAADI. This CDR3 has 14 residues. The CDR3 DNA sequence: TGCGCCAGTGGACCGGGGGCCTTCTATTCATCCCTCCACTTT. Translating gives CASGPGAFYSSLHF.

The chain employs TRBV19 and TRBJ1-6, with a weak D call TRBD1 (6 bases). This CDR3 is built from 15 residues. V was pared by 5 bases and J by 10 bases, with 18 bases between. CDR1 is LNHDA, CDR2 SQIVND, per germline (reference sequence). The CDR3 DNA reads as TGTGCCAGTAGTCCCAGCAGGGTCGGGGGCTCACCCCTCCACTTT. It specifies CASSPSRVGGSPLHF.

This clone occurred a few times. This rearrangement joins TRBV19 to TRBJ2-2; D is undetermined. The V gene lost 4 bases and the J gene lost 2 bases, with 5 bases spanning the gap. The CDR3 spans 13 residues. Germline V gives CDR1 LNHDA, CDR2 SQIVND (reference sequence). For the CDR3, the DNA is TGTGCCAGTAGTAATCCAAACACCGGGGAGCTGTTTTTT. Its protein is CASSNPNTGELFF.

The chain combines TRBV18 with TRBJ1-1; 7 nucleotides line up with TRBD1. With 3 bases clipped from V and 4 bases from J, the junction kept 5 bases outside the gene matches. The CDR3 runs to 14 residues. Per germline, CDR1 KGHSH and CDR2 LQKENI. DNA for the CDR3: TGTGCCAGCTCACCGCCAGGGGGTTTCACTGAAGCTTTCTTT. It translates to CASSPPGGFTEAFF.

This clone was recorded a few times. This chain uses TRBV11-3 with TRBJ1-1; D is possibly TRBD1 (5 bases). CDR1 and CDR2 (germline): SGHNT, YENEEA. The germline V and J ends were trimmed by 4 bases and 4 bases, with 13 bases remaining between them. There are 14 residues in the CDR3. CDR3 loop: CASSWGAGGTEAFF. Written as DNA, the CDR3 is TGTGCCAGCAGCTGGGGTGCCGGGGGCACTGAAGCTTTCTTT.

A few counts support this clone. The genes are TRBV9 and TRBJ2-7; no clear D gene. CDR3 length: 12 amino acids. Between the trimmed V and J ends, which lost 5 bases and 2 bases, there was a span of 8 bases. CDR1 and CDR2 (germline): SGDLS, YYNGEE. The CDR3 DNA reads TGTGCCAGCAGTGCAGTGGCCTACGAGCAGTACGTC. Residues: CASSAVAYEQYV.

In its sample, this clone is large. This rearrangement joins TRBV11-3 to TRBJ2-2; no clear D gene. Germline values: CDR1 SGHNT, CDR2 YENEEA. Trimming took 4 bases from V and 2 from J, leaving 14 bases between them. This CDR3 is built from 16 residues. The CDR3 bases are TGTGCCAGCAGCTATGGTCCACTCATCAACACCGGGGAGCTGTTTTTT. Translation: CASSYGPLINTGELFF.

The chain recombines TRBV19 with TRBJ1-2; 10 positions agree with TRBD1. The J segment lost 3 bases and the V segment lost 5 bases, leaving 6 bases of the junction unmatched. CDR1 and CDR2 (germline): LNHDA, SQIVND (reference sequence). This CDR3 has 15 residues. The DNA of the CDR3 is TGTGCCAGTAGTGTTAGACAGGGGGCTGACTATGGCTACACCTTC. It is translated as CASSVRQGADYGYTF.

V is TRBV19 and J is TRBJ2-1; D could derive from TRBD1 or TRBD2 (6 bases each). V was shortened by 2 bases and J by 5 bases, with 13 bases between the two germline ends. The germline V gene has CDR1 LNHDA and CDR2 SQIVND (reference sequence). This CDR3 region has 15 residues. CDR3 region: CASSIRKGGNNEQFF. In DNA form, the CDR3 reads TGTGCCAGTAGTATACGGAAGGGGGGTAACAATGAGCAGTTCTTC.

This clone was observed a handful of times. The rearrangement joins TRBV11-3 to TRBJ1-1, with a weak D call TRBD1 (5 bases). The CDR3 loop spans 14 amino acids. Germline V CDR1 and CDR2: SGHNT, YENEEA. V dropped 5 bases and J dropped 3 bases, with 13 bases sitting between them. CDR3 sequence reads: CASSLRGRYTEAFF. The CDR3 region has the DNA TGTGCCAGCAGCCTGCGGGGACGGTACACTGAAGCTTTCTTT.

The DNA of the CDR3 is TGTGCCAGCAGTGGAACCGGGACAATGAACACCGGGGAGCTGTTTTTT. Its translation is CASSGTGTMNTGELFF. V and J are TRBV11-3 and TRBJ2-2; D possibly corresponds to TRBD1 (6 bases). CDR1 is SGHNT and CDR2 is YENEEA in the germline V gene. V shed 6 bases and J shed 1 base, with 15 bases lying between them. The CDR3 runs to 16 residues.

The chain uses TRBV28 and TRBJ1-5; D is undetermined. The length of the CDR3 is 16 residues. Germline V gives CDR1 MDHEN, CDR2 SYDVKM. The V gene lost 2 bases and the J gene lost 0 bases, with 11 bases spanning the gap. The CDR3 sequence is CASSLPDGLSNQPQHF. CDR3 bases: TGTGCCAGCAGTTTACCGGACGGTCTTAGCAATCAGCCCCAGCATTTT.

The chain uses TRBV9 and TRBJ2-3, with D possibly called TRBD1 or TRBD2 (5 bases each). This CDR3 has 18 amino acids. Trimming shortened V by 5 bases and J by 6 bases, and 28 bases separated the two germline ends. Germline lookup yields CDR1 SGDLS and CDR2 YYNGEE. For the CDR3, the DNA is TGTGCCAGCAGTGAAGCGCTGGGAACTCCAGGGTGGGGGGATACGCAGTATTTT. Protein sequence: CASSEALGTPGWGDTQYF.

There are a few counts of this clone. V gene TRBV9 combines with J gene TRBJ1-2, with TRBD1 identical over 7 bases. The CDR3 runs to 16 residues. Germline CDR1 SGDLS, CDR2 YYNGEE. V lost 1 base to trimming and J lost 2 bases; unmatched junction nucleotides: 8. CDR3 coding DNA: TGTGCCAGCAGCGTATTTGACAGGGTGGGGAACTATGGCTACACCTTC. It yields the protein CASSVFDRVGNYGYTF.

This clone is classed as medium-sized. This chain connects TRBV9 to TRBJ2-2; D is unresolved. From germline, CDR1 is SGDLS and CDR2 YYNGEE. The CDR3 runs to 12 residues. V dropped 4 bases and J dropped 2 bases, with 3 bases sitting between them. The DNA of the CDR3 is TGTGCCAGCAGCTATAACACCGGGGAGCTGTTTTTT. Protein: CASSYNTGELFF.

The rearrangement uses TRBV6-8 and TRBJ2-1; D could derive from TRBD1 or TRBD2 (6 bases each). This CDR3 has 16 residues. Germline V gene sequence: CDR1 MNHGY, CDR2 SAAAGT. Trimming stripped 0 bases from V and 2 bases from J, with 11 bases between. The CDR3, as DNA: TGTGCCAGCAGTTACTCGAACCGGGGGCCCTACAATGAGCAGTTCTTC. Translated, it gives CASSYSNRGPYNEQFF.

This clone was observed a few times. The rearrangement joins TRBV9 to TRBJ2-7, with 10 nucleotides matching TRBD1. The V gene's germline CDR1 is SGDLS and CDR2 YYNGEE. The CDR3 extends over 14 amino acids. Losses at the gene ends were 2 bases for V and 2 bases for J; bases not matched to a gene: 1. The CDR3 coding sequence is TGTGCCAGCAGCGTTGGGACAGGGGCCTACGAGCAGTACTTC. Amino acid sequence: CASSVGTGAYEQYF.